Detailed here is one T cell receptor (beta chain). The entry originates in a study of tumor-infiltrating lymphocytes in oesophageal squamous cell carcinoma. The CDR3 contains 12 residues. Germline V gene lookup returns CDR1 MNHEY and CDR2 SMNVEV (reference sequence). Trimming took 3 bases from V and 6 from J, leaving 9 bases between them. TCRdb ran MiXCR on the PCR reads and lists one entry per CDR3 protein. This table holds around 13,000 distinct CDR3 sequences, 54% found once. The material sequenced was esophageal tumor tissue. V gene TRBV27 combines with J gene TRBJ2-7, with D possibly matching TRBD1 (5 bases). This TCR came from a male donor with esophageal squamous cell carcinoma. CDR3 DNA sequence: TGTGCCAGCAGTTTTCGTGACAGCGAGCAGTACTTC. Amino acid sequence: CASSFRDSEQYF.